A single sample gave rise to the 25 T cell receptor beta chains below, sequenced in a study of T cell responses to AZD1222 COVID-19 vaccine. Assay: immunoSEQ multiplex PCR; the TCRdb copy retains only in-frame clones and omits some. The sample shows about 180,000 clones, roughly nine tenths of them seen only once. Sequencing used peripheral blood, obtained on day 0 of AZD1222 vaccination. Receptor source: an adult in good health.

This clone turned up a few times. CDR3 sequence (DNA): TGTGCCAGCAGCTTAGATCGGGCTACTTGGCAGTACTACACCTTC. Translation gives CASSLDRATWQYYTF. The genes are TRBV11-2 and TRBJ1-2, with D unresolved. Germline CDR1 is SGHAT and CDR2 is FQNNGV. Trimming took 0 bases from V and 10 from J, leaving 18 bases between them. CDR3 length: 15 amino acids.

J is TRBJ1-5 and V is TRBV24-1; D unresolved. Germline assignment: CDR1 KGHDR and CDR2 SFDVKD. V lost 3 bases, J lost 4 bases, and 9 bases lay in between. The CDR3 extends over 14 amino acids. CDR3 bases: TGTGCCACCAGTGATCGGAGGATTAATCAGCCCCAGCATTTT. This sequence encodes CATSDRRINQPQHF.

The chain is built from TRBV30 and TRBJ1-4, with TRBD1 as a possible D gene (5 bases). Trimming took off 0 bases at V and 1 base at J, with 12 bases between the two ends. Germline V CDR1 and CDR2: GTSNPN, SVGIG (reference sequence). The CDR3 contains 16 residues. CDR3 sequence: CAWSVRLGGTNEKLFF. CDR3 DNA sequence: TGTGCCTGGAGTGTACGCTTGGGGGGAACTAATGAAAAACTGTTTTTT. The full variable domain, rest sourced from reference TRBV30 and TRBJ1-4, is SQTIHQWPATLVQPVGSPLSLECTVEGTSNPNLYWYRQAAGRGLQLLFYSVGIGQISSEVPQNLSASRPQDRQFILSSKKLLLSDSGFYLCAWSVRLGGTNEKLFFGSGTQLSVL.

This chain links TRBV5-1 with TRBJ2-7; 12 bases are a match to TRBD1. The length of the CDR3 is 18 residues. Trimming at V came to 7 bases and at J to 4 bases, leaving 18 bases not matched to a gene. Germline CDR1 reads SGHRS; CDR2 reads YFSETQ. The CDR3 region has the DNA TGCGCCAGCTCCAGGGGCCCCGGGACAGGGGGCGTCTTGTACGAGCAGTACTTC. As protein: CASSRGPGTGGVLYEQYF.

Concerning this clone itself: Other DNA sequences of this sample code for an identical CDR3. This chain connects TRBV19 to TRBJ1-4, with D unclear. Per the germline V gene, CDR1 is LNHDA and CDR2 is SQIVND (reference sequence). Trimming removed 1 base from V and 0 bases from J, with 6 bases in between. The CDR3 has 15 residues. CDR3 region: CASSIAGATNEKLFF. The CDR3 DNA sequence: TGTGCCAGTAGTATAGCAGGTGCAACTAATGAAAAACTGTTTTTT.

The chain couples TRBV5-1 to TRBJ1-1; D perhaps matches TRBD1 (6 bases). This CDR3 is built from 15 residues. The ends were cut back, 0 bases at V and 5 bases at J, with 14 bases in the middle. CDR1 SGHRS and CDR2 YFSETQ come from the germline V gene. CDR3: CASSLETTGRTEAFF. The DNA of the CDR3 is TGCGCCAGCAGCTTGGAAACCACAGGGAGGACTGAAGCTTTCTTT.

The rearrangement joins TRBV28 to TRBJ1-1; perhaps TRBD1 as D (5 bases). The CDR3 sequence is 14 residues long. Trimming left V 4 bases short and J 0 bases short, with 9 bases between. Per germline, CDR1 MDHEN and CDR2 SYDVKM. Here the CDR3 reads CASSSRGLNTEAFF. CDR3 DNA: TGTGCCAGCAGTTCTAGGGGACTGAACACTGAAGCTTTCTTT.

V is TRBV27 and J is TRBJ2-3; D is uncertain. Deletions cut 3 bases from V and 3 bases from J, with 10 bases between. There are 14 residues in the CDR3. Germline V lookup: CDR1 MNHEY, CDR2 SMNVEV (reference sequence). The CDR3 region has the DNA TGTGCCAGCAGTTTGAGAAGGAGTACAGATACGCAGTATTTT. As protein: CASSLRRSTDTQYF.

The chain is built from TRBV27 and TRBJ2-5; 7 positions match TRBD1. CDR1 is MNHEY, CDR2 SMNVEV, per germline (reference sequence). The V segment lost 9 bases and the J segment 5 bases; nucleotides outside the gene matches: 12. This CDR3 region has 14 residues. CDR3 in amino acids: CASSRQGTGETQYF. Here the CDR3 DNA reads TGTGCCAGTTCGCGACAGGGTACAGGGGAGACCCAGTACTTC.

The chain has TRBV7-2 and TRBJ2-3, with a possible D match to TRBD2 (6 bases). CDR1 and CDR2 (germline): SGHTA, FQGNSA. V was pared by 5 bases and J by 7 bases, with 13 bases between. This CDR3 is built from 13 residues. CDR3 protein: CASSTQEGNTQYF. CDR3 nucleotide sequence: TGTGCCAGCAGCACCCAGGAGGGAAATACGCAGTATTTT.

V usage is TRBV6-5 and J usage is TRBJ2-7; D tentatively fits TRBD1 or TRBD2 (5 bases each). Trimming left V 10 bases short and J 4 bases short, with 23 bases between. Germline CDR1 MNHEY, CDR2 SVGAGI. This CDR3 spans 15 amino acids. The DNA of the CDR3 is TGTGCCATACAGGTCGGGGACCGGAAAACTTACGAGCAGTACTTC. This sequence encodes CAIQVGDRKTYEQYF.

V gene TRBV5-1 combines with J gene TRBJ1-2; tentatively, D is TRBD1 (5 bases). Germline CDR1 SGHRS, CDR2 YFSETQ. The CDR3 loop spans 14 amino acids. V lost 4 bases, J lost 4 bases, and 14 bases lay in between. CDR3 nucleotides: TGCGCCAGCAGCCCGAAGACAGAATCCTATGGCTACACCTTC. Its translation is CASSPKTESYGYTF.

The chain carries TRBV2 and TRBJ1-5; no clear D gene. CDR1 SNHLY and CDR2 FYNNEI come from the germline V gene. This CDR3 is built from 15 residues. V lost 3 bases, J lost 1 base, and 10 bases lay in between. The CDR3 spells CASSDLGHSNQPQHF. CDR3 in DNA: TGTGCCAGCAGTGATTTAGGTCACAGCAATCAGCCCCAGCATTTT.

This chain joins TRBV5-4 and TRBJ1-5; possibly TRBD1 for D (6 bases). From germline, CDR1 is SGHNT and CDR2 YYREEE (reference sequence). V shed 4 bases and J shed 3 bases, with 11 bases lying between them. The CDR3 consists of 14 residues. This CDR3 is CASSLWGPNQPQHF. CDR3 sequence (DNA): TGTGCCAGCAGCCTGTGGGGGCCCAATCAGCCCCAGCATTTT.

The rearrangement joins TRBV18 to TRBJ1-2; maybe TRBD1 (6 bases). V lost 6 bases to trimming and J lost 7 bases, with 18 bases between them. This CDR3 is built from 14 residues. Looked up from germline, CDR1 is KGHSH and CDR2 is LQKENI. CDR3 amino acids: CASSPDPTGFGYTF. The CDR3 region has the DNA TGTGCCAGCTCGCCAGACCCTACAGGGTTTGGCTACACCTTC.

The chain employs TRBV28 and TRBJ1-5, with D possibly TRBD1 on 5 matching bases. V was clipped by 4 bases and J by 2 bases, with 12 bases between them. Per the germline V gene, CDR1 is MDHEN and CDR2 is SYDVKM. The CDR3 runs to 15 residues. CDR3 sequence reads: CASSYPPGGNQPQHF. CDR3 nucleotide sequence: TGTGCCAGCAGTTACCCCCCGGGGGGCAATCAGCCCCAGCATTTT.

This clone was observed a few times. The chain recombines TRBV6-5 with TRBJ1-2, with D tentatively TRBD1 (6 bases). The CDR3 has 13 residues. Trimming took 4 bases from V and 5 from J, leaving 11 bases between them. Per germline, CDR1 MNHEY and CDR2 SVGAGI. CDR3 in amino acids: CASSFPGQYGYTF. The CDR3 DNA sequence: TGTGCCAGCAGTTTCCCGGGACAATATGGCTACACCTTC.

The CDR3 spells CASSLRLAGGREEQYF. The CDR3 DNA reads TGTGCCAGCAGCTTAAGGCTAGCGGGAGGGAGAGAGGAGCAGTACTTC. The V gene is TRBV7-3, the J gene TRBJ2-7; 12 bases map to TRBD2. Losses at the gene ends were 1 base for V and 7 bases for J; bases not matched to a gene: 8. The CDR3 is 16 residues long. Germline loops: CDR1 SGHTA, CDR2 FQGTGA.

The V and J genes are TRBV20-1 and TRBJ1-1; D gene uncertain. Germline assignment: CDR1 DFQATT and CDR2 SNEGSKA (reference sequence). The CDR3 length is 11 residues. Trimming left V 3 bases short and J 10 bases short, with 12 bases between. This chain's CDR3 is CSASGPGRAFF. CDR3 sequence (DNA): TGCAGTGCTAGTGGACCCGGGAGAGCTTTCTTT.

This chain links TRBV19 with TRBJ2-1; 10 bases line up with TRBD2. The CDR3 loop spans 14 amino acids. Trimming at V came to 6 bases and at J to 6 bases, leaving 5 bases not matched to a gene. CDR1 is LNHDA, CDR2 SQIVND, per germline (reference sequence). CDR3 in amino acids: CASRASGRANEQFF. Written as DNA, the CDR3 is TGTGCCAGTAGGGCAAGCGGGAGGGCCAATGAGCAGTTCTTC.

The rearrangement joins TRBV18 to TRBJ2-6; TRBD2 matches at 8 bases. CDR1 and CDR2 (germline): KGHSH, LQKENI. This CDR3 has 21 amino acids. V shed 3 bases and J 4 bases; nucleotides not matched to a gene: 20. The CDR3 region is CASSPDLVGGRITAGANVLTF. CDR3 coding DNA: TGTGCCAGCTCACCGGATCTTGTGGGCGGGAGGATAACAGCCGGGGCCAACGTCCTGACTTTC.

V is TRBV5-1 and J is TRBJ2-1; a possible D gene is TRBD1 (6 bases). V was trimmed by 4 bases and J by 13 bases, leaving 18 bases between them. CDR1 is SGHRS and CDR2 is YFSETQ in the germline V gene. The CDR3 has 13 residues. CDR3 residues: CASSTRQVGVQFF. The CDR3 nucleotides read TGCGCCAGCAGCACGCGACAGGTTGGCGTACAGTTCTTC.

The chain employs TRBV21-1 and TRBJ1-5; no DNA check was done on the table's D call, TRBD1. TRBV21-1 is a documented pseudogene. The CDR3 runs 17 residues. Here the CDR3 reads CASSPISGTWTDQPQHF. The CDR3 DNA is TGTGCCAGCAGTCCTATAAGTGGGACGTGGACAGATCAGCCCCAGCATTTT.

DNA for the CDR3: TGTGCCAGCAGCTTGGGGGCGGGAGGGCCTGGAGATACGCAGTATTTT. Amino acids: CASSLGAGGPGDTQYF. This chain joins TRBV5-6 and TRBJ2-3, with TRBD2 identical over 9 bases. CDR1 SGHDT and CDR2 YYEEEE come from the germline V gene. With 0 bases clipped from V and 5 bases from J, the junction kept 7 bases outside the gene matches. The CDR3 spans 16 residues. Full variable domain (outside the CDR3, taken from reference TRBV5-6 and TRBJ2-3): DAGVTQSPTHLIKTRGQQVTLRCSPKSGHDTVSWYQQALGQGPQFIFQYYEEEERQRGNFPDRFSGHQFPNYSSELNVNALLLGDSALYLCASSLGAGGPGDTQYFGPGTRLTVL.

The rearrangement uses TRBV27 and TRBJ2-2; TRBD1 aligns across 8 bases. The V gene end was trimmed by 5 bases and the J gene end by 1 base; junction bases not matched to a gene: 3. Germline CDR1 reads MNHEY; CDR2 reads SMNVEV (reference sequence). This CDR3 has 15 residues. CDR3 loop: CASSRTGRNTGELFF. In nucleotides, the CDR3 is TGTGCCAGCAGTCGGACAGGGAGGAACACCGGGGAGCTGTTTTTT.